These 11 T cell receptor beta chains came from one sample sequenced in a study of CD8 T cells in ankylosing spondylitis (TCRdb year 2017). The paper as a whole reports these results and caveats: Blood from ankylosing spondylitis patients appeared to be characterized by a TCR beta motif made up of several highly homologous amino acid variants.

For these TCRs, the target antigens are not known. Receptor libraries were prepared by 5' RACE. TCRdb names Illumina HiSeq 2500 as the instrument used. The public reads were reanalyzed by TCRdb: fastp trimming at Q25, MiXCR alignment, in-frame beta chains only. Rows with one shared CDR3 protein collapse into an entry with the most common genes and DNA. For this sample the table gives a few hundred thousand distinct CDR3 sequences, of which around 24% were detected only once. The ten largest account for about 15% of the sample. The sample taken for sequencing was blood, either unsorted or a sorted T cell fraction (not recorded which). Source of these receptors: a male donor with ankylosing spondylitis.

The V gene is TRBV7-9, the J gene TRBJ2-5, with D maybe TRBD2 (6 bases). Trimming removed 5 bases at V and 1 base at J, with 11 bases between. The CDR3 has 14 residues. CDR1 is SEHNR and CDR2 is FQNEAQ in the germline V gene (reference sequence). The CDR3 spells CASSVGLLQETQYF. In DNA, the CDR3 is TGTGCCAGCAGCGTGGGACTCCTCCAAGAGACCCAGTACTTC.

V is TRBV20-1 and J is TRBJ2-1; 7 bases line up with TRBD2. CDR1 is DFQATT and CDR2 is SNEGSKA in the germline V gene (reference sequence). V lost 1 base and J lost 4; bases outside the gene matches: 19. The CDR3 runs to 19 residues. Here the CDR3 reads CSARGGGTAFSGSYNEQFF. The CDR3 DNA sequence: TGCAGTGCTAGAGGGGGCGGGACGGCCTTTAGCGGGTCTTACAATGAGCAGTTCTTC.

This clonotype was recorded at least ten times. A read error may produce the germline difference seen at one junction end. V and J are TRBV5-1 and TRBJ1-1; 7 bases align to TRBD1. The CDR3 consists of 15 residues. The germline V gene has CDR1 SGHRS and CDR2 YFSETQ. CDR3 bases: TGTGCCAGCTCACTCACCGGGACAGTGAACACTGAAGCTTTCTTT. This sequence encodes CASSLTGTVNTEAFF.

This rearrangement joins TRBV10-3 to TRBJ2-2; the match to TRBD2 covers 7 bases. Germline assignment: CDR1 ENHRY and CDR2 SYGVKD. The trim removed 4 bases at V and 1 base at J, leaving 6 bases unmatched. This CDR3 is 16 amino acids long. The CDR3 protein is CAISVRLAENTGELFF. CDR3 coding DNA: TGTGCCATCAGTGTCAGGCTAGCGGAGAACACCGGGGAGCTGTTTTTT.

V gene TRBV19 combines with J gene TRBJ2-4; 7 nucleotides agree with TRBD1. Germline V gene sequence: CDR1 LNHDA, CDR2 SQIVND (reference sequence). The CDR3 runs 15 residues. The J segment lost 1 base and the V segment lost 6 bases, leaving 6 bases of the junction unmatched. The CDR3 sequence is CASRQGEGAKNIQYF. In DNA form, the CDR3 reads TGTGCCAGTAGGCAGGGGGAAGGGGCCAAAAACATTCAGTACTTC. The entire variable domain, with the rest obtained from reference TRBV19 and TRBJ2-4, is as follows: DGGITQSPKYLFRKEGQNVTLSCEQNLNHDAMYWYRQDPGQGLRLIYYSQIVNDFQKGDIAEGYSVSREKKESFPLTVTSAQKNPTAFYLCASRQGEGAKNIQYFGAGTRLSVL.

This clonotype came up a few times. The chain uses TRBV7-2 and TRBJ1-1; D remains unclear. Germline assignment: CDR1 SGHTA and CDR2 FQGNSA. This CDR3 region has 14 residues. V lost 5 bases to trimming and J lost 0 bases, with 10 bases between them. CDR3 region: CASSPVAVNTEAFF. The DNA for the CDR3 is TGTGCCAGCAGCCCTGTCGCGGTGAACACTGAAGCTTTCTTT.

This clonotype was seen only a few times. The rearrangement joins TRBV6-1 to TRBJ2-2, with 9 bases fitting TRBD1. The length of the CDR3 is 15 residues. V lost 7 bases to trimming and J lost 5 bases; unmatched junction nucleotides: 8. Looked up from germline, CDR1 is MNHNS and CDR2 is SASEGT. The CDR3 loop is CASKRQGVITGELFF. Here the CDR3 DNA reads TGTGCCAGCAAAAGACAGGGGGTGATTACCGGGGAGCTGTTTTTT.

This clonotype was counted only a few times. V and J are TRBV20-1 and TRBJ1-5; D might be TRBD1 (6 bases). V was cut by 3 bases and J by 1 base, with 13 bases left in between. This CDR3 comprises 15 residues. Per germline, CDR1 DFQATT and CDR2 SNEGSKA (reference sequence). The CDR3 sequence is CSASPTTGSNQPQHF. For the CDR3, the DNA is TGCAGTGCTAGCCCCACGACAGGAAGCAATCAGCCCCAGCATTTT.

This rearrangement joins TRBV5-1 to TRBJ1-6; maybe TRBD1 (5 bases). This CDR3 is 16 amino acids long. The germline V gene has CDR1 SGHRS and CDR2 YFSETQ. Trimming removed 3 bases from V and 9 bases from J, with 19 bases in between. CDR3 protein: CASSSASGGEGSPLHF. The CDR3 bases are TGCGCCAGCAGCTCAGCATCGGGGGGAGAGGGTTCACCCCTCCACTTT.

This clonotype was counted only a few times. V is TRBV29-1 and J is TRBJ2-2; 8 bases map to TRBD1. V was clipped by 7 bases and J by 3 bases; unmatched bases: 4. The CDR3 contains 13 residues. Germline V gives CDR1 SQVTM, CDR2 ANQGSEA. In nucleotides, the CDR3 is TGCAGCGGTGACAGGGGCGACACCGGGGAGCTGTTTTTT. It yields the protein CSGDRGDTGELFF.

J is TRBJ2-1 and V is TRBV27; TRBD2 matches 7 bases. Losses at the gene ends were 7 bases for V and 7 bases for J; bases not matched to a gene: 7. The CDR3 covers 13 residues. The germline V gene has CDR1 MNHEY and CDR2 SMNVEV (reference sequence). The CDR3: CASTGGSGNEQFF. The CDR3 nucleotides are TGTGCCAGCACTGGCGGGAGCGGTAATGAGCAGTTCTTC.